Listed here are 10 T cell receptor beta chains from one sample, sequenced in a study of early T cells in non-severe SARS-CoV-2 infection. TCRdb recomputed calls from the 5' RACE reads with MiXCR, one row per CDR3 protein. The table includes around 70,000 distinct CDR3 sequences, approximately 12% detected once. The specimen was whole blood. Source of these receptors: an adult who was a healthcare worker with PCR-confirmed SARS-CoV-2 infection or an uninfected control (not recorded which).

The chain couples TRBV19 to TRBJ1-4; D remains unclear. Germline V lookup: CDR1 LNHDA, CDR2 SQIVND (reference sequence). The CDR3 has 13 residues. Deletions cut 7 bases from V and 10 bases from J, with 16 bases between. The CDR3 DNA is TGTGCCAGTACCAGGACGGAGAAGGGAAAACTGTTTTTT. Amino acid sequence: CASTRTEKGKLFF.

The V and J genes are TRBV7-3 and TRBJ2-3; 8 bases agree with TRBD2. This CDR3 contains 16 residues. Germline CDR1 SGHTA, CDR2 FQGTGA. The V and J ends lost 2 bases and 1 base, in that order; junction bases with no gene match: 5. The CDR3 is CASSLRAGARTDTQYF. CDR3 DNA: TGTGCCAGCAGCTTACGAGCGGGGGCCCGCACAGATACGCAGTATTTT.

This clonotype was seen at least ten times. The chain joins TRBV27 to TRBJ2-3, with D tentatively TRBD2 (7 bases). The CDR3 has 17 amino acids. Germline CDR1 reads MNHEY; CDR2 reads SMNVEV (reference sequence). Trimming shortened V by 10 bases and J by 5 bases, and 28 bases separated the two germline ends. The CDR3 is CATGRLGRGPPKDTQYF. In nucleotides, the CDR3 is TGTGCCACCGGGCGGTTAGGGCGGGGGCCCCCCAAAGATACGCAGTATTTT.

This clonotype was counted only a few times. The chain uses TRBV9 and TRBJ1-1, with D hard to call. CDR1 is SGDLS and CDR2 is YYNGEE in the germline V gene. This CDR3 region has 15 residues. Trimming pared 4 bases from V and 0 bases from J, leaving 13 bases between. Written as DNA, the CDR3 is TGTGCCAGCAGCCCCCATGGAGAGATGAACACTGAAGCTTTCTTT. This encodes CASSPHGEMNTEAFF. The full variable domain, rest sourced from reference TRBV9 and TRBJ1-1, is DSGVTQTPKHLITATGQRVTLRCSPRSGDLSVYWYQQSLDQGLQFLIQYYNGEERAKGNILERFSAQQFPDLHSELNLSSLELGDSALYFCASSPHGEMNTEAFFGQGTRLTVV.

This clonotype was found a few times. The V gene is TRBV27, the J gene TRBJ2-3, with 7 positions matching TRBD2. V dropped 6 bases and J dropped 6; count of bases not matched to a gene: 9. CDR3 length: 14 residues. Germline assignment: CDR1 MNHEY and CDR2 SMNVEV (reference sequence). The CDR3 DNA sequence: TGTGCCAGCAGCACCCCGGGACTATGGGATACGCAGTATTTT. Translated: CASSTPGLWDTQYF.

At least ten counts were recorded for this clonotype. The chain links TRBV5-1 to TRBJ2-2, with D perhaps matching TRBD2 (7 bases). V shed 6 bases and J shed 4 bases, with 13 bases lying between them. This CDR3 is built from 14 residues. CDR1 is SGHRS, CDR2 YFSETQ, per germline. Here the CDR3 DNA reads TGCGCCAGCACTTCGGGGGGCGGCACCGGGGAGCTGTTTTTT. Amino acids: CASTSGGGTGELFF.

This clonotype has more than one count but fewer than ten. The chain joins TRBV27 to TRBJ2-6; D not certain. Germline lookup yields CDR1 MNHEY and CDR2 SMNVEV (reference sequence). V was clipped by 2 bases and J by 2 bases, with 4 bases between them. This CDR3 has 14 amino acids. The CDR3 sequence: CASSLQTGANVLTF. CDR3 sequence (DNA): TGTGCCAGCAGTTTACAAACTGGGGCCAACGTCCTGACTTTC.

This clonotype was observed many times. The genes are TRBV7-6 and TRBJ1-6; unclear D gene. Per the germline V gene, CDR1 is SGHVS and CDR2 is FNYEAQ. This CDR3 region has 14 residues. V was trimmed by 5 bases and J by 7 bases, leaving 12 bases between them. The CDR3 sequence: CASSPQTQNSPLHF. For the CDR3, the DNA is TGTGCCAGCAGCCCCCAGACCCAAAATTCACCCCTCCACTTT.

V gene TRBV7-9 combines with J gene TRBJ2-7; maybe TRBD1 (6 bases). The V end was cut by 6 bases, the J end by 5 bases, with 14 bases between. The CDR3 runs to 13 residues. Germline V lookup: CDR1 SEHNR, CDR2 FQNEAQ (reference sequence). The CDR3 is CASSEQGADEQYF. For the CDR3, the DNA is TGTGCCAGCAGTGAACAGGGAGCTGACGAGCAGTACTTC.

This chain links TRBV12-3 or TRBV12-4 with TRBJ1-1; no definite D call. CDR3 length: 15 amino acids. Trimming shortened V by 8 bases and J by 1 base, and 17 bases separated the two germline ends. The DNA for the CDR3 is TGTGCCAGCGGCGAGAGATCCCTGGGGAACACTGAAGCTTTCTTT. Translating it yields CASGERSLGNTEAFF.